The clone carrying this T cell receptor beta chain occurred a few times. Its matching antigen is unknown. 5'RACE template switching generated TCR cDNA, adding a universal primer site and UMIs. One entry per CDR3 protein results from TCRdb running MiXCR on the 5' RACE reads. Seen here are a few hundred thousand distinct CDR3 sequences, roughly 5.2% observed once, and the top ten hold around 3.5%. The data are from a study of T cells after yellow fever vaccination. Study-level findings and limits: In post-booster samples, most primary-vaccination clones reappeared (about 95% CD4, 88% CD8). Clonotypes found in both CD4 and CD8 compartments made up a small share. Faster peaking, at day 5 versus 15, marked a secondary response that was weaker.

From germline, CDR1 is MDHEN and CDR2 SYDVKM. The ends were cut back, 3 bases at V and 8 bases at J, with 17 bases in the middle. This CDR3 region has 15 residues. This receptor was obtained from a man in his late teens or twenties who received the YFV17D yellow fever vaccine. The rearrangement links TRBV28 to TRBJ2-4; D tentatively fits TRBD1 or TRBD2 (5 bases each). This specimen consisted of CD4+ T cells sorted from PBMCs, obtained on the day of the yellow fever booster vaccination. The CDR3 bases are TGTGCCAGCAGTTTCTGGGGGACCGGTCCGTACATTCAGTACTTC. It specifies CASSFWGTGPYIQYF. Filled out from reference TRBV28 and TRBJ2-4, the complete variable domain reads DVKVTQSSRYLVKRTGEKVFLECVQDMDHENMFWYRQDPGLGLRLIYFSYDVKMKEKGDIPEGYSVSREKKERFSLILESASTNQTSMYLCASSFWGTGPYIQYFGAGTRLSVL.